These 29 T cell receptor beta chains were sequenced from one sample in a study of blood T cell repertoires in COVID-19 (dated by TCRdb to about 2020). Library construction relied on the immunoSEQ multiplex PCR assay. This is the immuneACCESS table as TCRdb keeps it, with only in-frame sequences that have V and J called. A part of the clones is gone; compared with another copy, unresolved V genes explain less than half, and the rest is unexplained. In all, the sample holds about 290,000 clones, and around 86% of those were seen once. The ten largest clones capture 1.5% to 2% of the sample. The sequenced sample consisted of PBMCs or T cells enriched from blood (not recorded which). All receptors come from a woman aged 40-49 years who had recovered from COVID-19.

To note about this clone: Because the CDR3 is missing its conserved closing phenylalanine or tryptophan, this is likely a read error. No DNA is shown, since the ends of the CDR3 on it are uncertain; the CDR3 is the one TCRdb lists. The chain employs TRBV15 and TRBJ1-1; TRBD1, the D gene given by the table, was not confirmed from the DNA. The V gene's germline CDR1 is LNHNV and CDR2 YYDKDF (reference sequence). The CDR3 has 13 amino acids, counting both end residues. CDR3 sequence reads: CATSIRRDRGRGV.

This clone occurred once. This sequence joins TRBV2 and TRBJ1-2; 9 nucleotides line up with TRBD1. This CDR3 is built from 15 residues. Trimming took 6 bases from V and 5 from J; bases not matched to a gene: 10. Germline V CDR1 and CDR2: SNHLY, FYNNEI. Written as DNA, the CDR3 is TGTGCCAGCAGCCTGACAGGGGGAATTCGGTATGGCTACACCTTC. Protein sequence: CASSLTGGIRYGYTF.

The chain has TRBV5-1 and TRBJ2-3; D remains unclear. The V end was cut by 0 bases, the J end by 2 bases, with 10 bases between. Germline lookup yields CDR1 SGHRS and CDR2 YFSETQ. CDR3 size: 15 residues. The CDR3 here is CASSLGAVPTDTQYF. DNA for the CDR3: TGCGCCAGCAGCTTGGGTGCGGTTCCCACAGATACGCAGTATTTT.

The rearrangement joins TRBV2 to TRBJ1-2; possibly TRBD1 for D (5 bases). Germline CDR1 and CDR2: SNHLY and FYNNEI. V lost 11 bases and J 4 bases, leaving 20 bases between the germline ends. This CDR3 comprises 14 residues. The CDR3 here is CACFPRQRIYGYTF. As DNA, the CDR3 is TGTGCCTGCTTTCCCCGACAGCGTATCTATGGCTACACCTTC.

This clone appeared a single time. The chain has TRBV5-1 and TRBJ1-1, with 8 bases aligning to TRBD1. The length of the CDR3 is 14 residues. Trimming took 2 bases from V and 4 from J; bases not matched to a gene: 4. CDR1 is SGHRS, CDR2 YFSETQ, per germline. The CDR3 bases are TGCGCCAGCAGCTTACAGGGGGACAGCACTGAAGCTTTCTTT. Protein: CASSLQGDSTEAFF.

V usage is TRBV7-2 and J usage is TRBJ2-3; 8 bases are a match to TRBD1. The CDR3 loop spans 12 amino acids. After removal of 5 bases from V and 9 bases from J, the junction contained 4 bases not matched to a gene. In germline, CDR1 is SGHTA, CDR2 FQGNSA. The CDR3 here is CASSLDRVTQYF. The DNA for the CDR3 is TGTGCCAGCAGCCTGGACAGGGTAACGCAGTATTTT.

The chain is built from TRBV11-2 and TRBJ1-2; weak D call: TRBD1 (5 bases). Germline V lookup: CDR1 SGHAT, CDR2 FQNNGV. With 4 bases removed from V and 2 bases from J, the gap between germline ends came to 14 bases. The CDR3 runs 15 residues. The CDR3 protein is CASSSWRGRNYGYTF. The DNA of the CDR3 is TGTGCCAGCAGCTCCTGGAGGGGACGAAACTATGGCTACACCTTC.

The V gene is TRBV6-5, the J gene TRBJ1-2; D is perhaps TRBD1 (6 bases). Trimming cost V 0 bases and J 2 bases, with 13 bases left between them. The CDR3 loop spans 16 amino acids. The germline gives CDR1 MNHEY, CDR2 SVGAGI. The CDR3 loop is CASSYSGTTQNYGYTF. The CDR3 DNA reads TGTGCCAGCAGTTACTCAGGGACAACCCAGAACTATGGCTACACCTTC.

The chain uses TRBV5-8 and TRBJ2-6; 7 bases align to TRBD1. The germline gives CDR1 SGHTS, CDR2 YDEGEE. V dropped 0 bases and J dropped 2; count of bases not matched to a gene: 5. The CDR3 has 17 amino acids. This chain's CDR3 is CASSLAPDRPGANVLTF. For the CDR3, the DNA is TGTGCCAGCAGCTTGGCCCCGGACAGGCCTGGGGCCAACGTCCTGACTTTC.

The chain joins TRBV18 to TRBJ2-3, with 11 bases lining up with TRBD2. CDR3 length: 17 amino acids. Germline trimming cut 3 bases from V and 2 bases from J; bases unmatched to any gene: 7. The V gene's germline CDR1 is KGHSH and CDR2 LQKENI. In nucleotides, the CDR3 is TGTGCCAGCTCACCGCCTACTAGCGGGGGATACACAGATACGCAGTATTTT. As protein: CASSPPTSGGYTDTQYF.

The rearrangement links TRBV30 to TRBJ2-5; tentative D call: TRBD2 (7 bases). CDR3 length: 16 residues. Trimming stripped 4 bases from V and 1 base from J, with 19 bases between. Germline CDR1 is GTSNPN and CDR2 is SVGIG (reference sequence). CDR3 loop: CAWNLGWGGPQETQYF. CDR3 nucleotide sequence: TGTGCCTGGAATCTCGGGTGGGGGGGGCCCCAAGAGACCCAGTACTTC.

The rearrangement uses TRBV6-5 and TRBJ2-7; maybe TRBD1 (6 bases). The CDR3 has 13 amino acids. CDR1 is MNHEY, CDR2 SVGAGI, per germline. With 4 bases removed from V and 7 bases from J, the gap between germline ends came to 14 bases. The CDR3 loop is CASSSSSRGEQYF. The DNA for the CDR3 is TGTGCCAGCAGTTCATCCTCCAGGGGTGAGCAGTACTTC.

This clone was counted only a few times. This rearrangement joins TRBV2 to TRBJ2-1, with 11 bases that match TRBD2. Trimming removed 2 bases from V and 10 bases from J; junction bases left unmatched: 7. The CDR3 is made up of 15 amino acids. Germline V CDR1 and CDR2: SNHLY, FYNNEI. This CDR3 is CASSETSGSSREQFF. In nucleotides, the CDR3 is TGTGCCAGCAGTGAAACTAGCGGGAGCTCGCGGGAGCAGTTCTTC.

The rearrangement links TRBV4-2 to TRBJ2-2; maybe TRBD2 (6 bases). Germline V gene sequence: CDR1 LGHNA, CDR2 YNFKEQ. The germline V and J ends were trimmed by 0 bases and 3 bases, with 14 bases remaining between them. The CDR3 length is 17 residues. The CDR3 here is CASSQDLTRGYTGELFF. Written as DNA, the CDR3 is TGTGCCAGCAGCCAAGATTTGACTAGGGGTTACACCGGGGAGCTGTTTTTT.

V usage is TRBV20-1 and J usage is TRBJ1-2; D not resolved. This CDR3 has 11 amino acids. Looked up from germline, CDR1 is DFQATT and CDR2 is SNEGSKA (reference sequence). V was pared by 2 bases and J by 2 bases, with 3 bases between. CDR3 in amino acids: CSARSNYGYTF. CDR3 bases: TGCAGTGCTAGATCGAACTATGGCTACACCTTC.

The chain joins TRBV3-1 (or the pseudogene TRBV3-2) to TRBJ1-6; tentative D call: TRBD1 (6 bases). Germline assignment: CDR1 LGHDT and CDR2 YNNKEL (reference sequence). The CDR3 runs 15 residues. The germline V and J ends were trimmed by 1 base and 8 bases, with 12 bases remaining between them. CDR3 DNA: TGTGCCAGCAGCCAAGTTACAGGGAAGGATTCACCCCTCCACTTT. This encodes CASSQVTGKDSPLHF.

The chain carries TRBV30 and TRBJ1-6, with TRBD1 as a possible D gene (6 bases). The germline V gene has CDR1 GTSNPN and CDR2 SVGIG (reference sequence). V dropped 5 bases and J dropped 7 bases, with 9 bases sitting between them. CDR3 length equals 12 residues. The CDR3 DNA reads as TGTGCCTGGGACAGGAGAAATTCACCCCTCCACTTT. Translation: CAWDRRNSPLHF.

The chain has TRBV5-1 and TRBJ2-7; D is undetermined. Germline assignment: CDR1 SGHRS and CDR2 YFSETQ. The CDR3 covers 16 residues. The V end lost 1 base, the J end lost 0 bases, and 14 bases lay between the germline ends. The CDR3 here is CASSLRRSASSYEQYF. The CDR3 DNA reads TGCGCCAGCAGCTTGCGGCGCAGCGCTAGCTCCTACGAGCAGTACTTC.

The chain combines TRBV18 with TRBJ1-1, with D unresolved. Looked up from germline, CDR1 is KGHSH and CDR2 is LQKENI. This CDR3 comprises 17 residues. Trimming shortened V by 3 bases and J by 5 bases, and 22 bases separated the two germline ends. The DNA for the CDR3 is TGTGCCAGCTCACCCCTCCCGGCGGGCCCGCAAGGGACTGAAGCTTTCTTT. Translated, it gives CASSPLPAGPQGTEAFF.

The chain is built from TRBV7-8 and TRBJ1-6, with D unresolved. The germline gives CDR1 SGHVS, CDR2 FQNEAQ. V shed 0 bases and J shed 6 bases, with 3 bases lying between them. The CDR3 is made up of 13 amino acids. This CDR3 reads CASSLARNSPLHF. CDR3 coding DNA: TGTGCCAGCAGCTTAGCGCGTAATTCACCCCTCCACTTT.

The gene calls are TRBV10-3 and TRBJ2-7; the D gene is possibly TRBD1 (7 bases). CDR1 and CDR2 (germline): ENHRY, SYGVKD. The V gene lost 6 bases and the J gene lost 3 bases, with 15 bases spanning the gap. The CDR3 covers 14 residues. CDR3 residues: CAIRRRDSDYEQYF. As DNA, the CDR3 is TGTGCCATCAGGAGGAGGGACAGTGACTACGAGCAGTACTTC.

The chain has TRBV7-2 and TRBJ1-2; 7 bases match TRBD1. Germline loops: CDR1 SGHTA, CDR2 FQGNSA. V dropped 5 bases and J dropped 0; count of bases not matched to a gene: 6. This CDR3 is built from 15 residues. CDR3 sequence reads: CASSATGDTNYGYTF. In DNA form, the CDR3 reads TGTGCCAGCAGCGCAACAGGGGACACTAACTATGGCTACACCTTC.

The V call is TRBV11-2, the J call TRBJ2-7; maybe TRBD1 (6 bases). CDR3 length: 12 residues. CDR1 is SGHAT, CDR2 FQNNGV, per germline. Trimming removed 5 bases from V and 6 bases from J, with 11 bases in between. The CDR3 bases are TGTGCCAGCAGCCAACAGGGACGCGAGCAGTACTTC. Translating gives CASSQQGREQYF.

The chain links TRBV15 to TRBJ1-1, with D hard to call. V was pared by 0 bases and J by 2 bases, with 7 bases between. CDR1 and CDR2 from the germline V gene are LNHNV and YYDKDF (reference sequence). CDR3 size: 14 residues. CDR3 coding DNA: TGTGCCACCAGCAGAGATACACCCAACACTGAAGCTTTCTTT. As protein: CATSRDTPNTEAFF.

This chain joins TRBV7-9 and TRBJ1-1; no definite D call. Germline V lookup: CDR1 SEHNR, CDR2 FQNEAQ (reference sequence). The CDR3 consists of 14 residues. V dropped 0 bases and J dropped 5 bases, with 10 bases sitting between them. This CDR3 is CASSLAGRETEAFF. For the CDR3, the DNA is TGTGCCAGCAGCTTAGCAGGGAGGGAGACTGAAGCTTTCTTT.

V usage is TRBV28 and J usage is TRBJ1-5; possibly TRBD1 for D (6 bases). CDR1 is MDHEN, CDR2 SYDVKM, per germline. V shed 5 bases and J shed 2 bases, with 13 bases lying between them. This CDR3 spans 15 amino acids. For the CDR3, the DNA is TGTGCCAGCAGTCTTCGCACAGGGCGCAATCAGCCCCAGCATTTT. It translates to CASSLRTGRNQPQHF.

The CDR3 region has the DNA TGTGCCAGCTCACCCTCGACTAGCGGCAGGGATACGCAGTATTTT. Translation gives CASSPSTSGRDTQYF. This chain joins TRBV18 and TRBJ2-3, with 9 bases matching TRBD2. Per the germline V gene, CDR1 is KGHSH and CDR2 is LQKENI. The CDR3 is made up of 15 amino acids. The J segment lost 6 bases and the V segment lost 3 bases, leaving 7 bases of the junction unmatched.

This rearrangement joins TRBV7-2 to TRBJ2-7, with unresolved D. This CDR3 spans 16 amino acids. Per germline, CDR1 SGHTA and CDR2 FQGNSA. Trimming took off 3 bases at V and 3 bases at J, with 18 bases between the two ends. The CDR3 DNA is TGTGCCAGCAGCTTTGATAGATCTCAAGACATCTACGAGCAGTACTTC. This gives the protein CASSFDRSQDIYEQYF.

The chain links TRBV5-1 to TRBJ2-5; 8 nucleotides align to TRBD2. Germline loops: CDR1 SGHRS, CDR2 YFSETQ. The CDR3 consists of 15 residues. After removal of 0 bases from V and 5 bases from J, the junction contained 6 bases not matched to a gene. CDR3 bases: TGCGCCAGCAGCTTGGTACCGGGAGGGTCGGAGACCCAGTACTTC. Amino acids: CASSLVPGGSETQYF.